The sequence of this TCR beta chain was determined in a study of T cell clonotyping in hematopoietic cell transplantation. Points on this clone: What it recognizes is unknown.

This CDR3 is 15 amino acids long. The V gene's germline CDR1 is MNHEY and CDR2 SMNVEV (reference sequence). The V and J ends lost 3 bases and 0 bases respectively, with 9 bases between them. Points from the study as a whole: At the given depth, recipient repertoires were over 95% de novo clonotypes.

This table comes from immunoSEQ multiplex PCR, and its TCRdb copy is limited to in-frame clones, with some not included. Of 65,000 to 75,000 clones listed, roughly 94% are singletons. This sequence originates from a man aged 50-60 years in good health. Some clones in this sample may be carry-over from other donors' samples. The chain uses TRBV27 and TRBJ1-5, with D perhaps matching TRBD1 (5 bases). Material for sequencing was peripheral blood mononuclear cells. CDR3 region: CASSLLGDSNQPQHF. CDR3 nucleotide sequence: TGTGCCAGCAGTTTGTTGGGGGATAGCAATCAGCCCCAGCATTTT.